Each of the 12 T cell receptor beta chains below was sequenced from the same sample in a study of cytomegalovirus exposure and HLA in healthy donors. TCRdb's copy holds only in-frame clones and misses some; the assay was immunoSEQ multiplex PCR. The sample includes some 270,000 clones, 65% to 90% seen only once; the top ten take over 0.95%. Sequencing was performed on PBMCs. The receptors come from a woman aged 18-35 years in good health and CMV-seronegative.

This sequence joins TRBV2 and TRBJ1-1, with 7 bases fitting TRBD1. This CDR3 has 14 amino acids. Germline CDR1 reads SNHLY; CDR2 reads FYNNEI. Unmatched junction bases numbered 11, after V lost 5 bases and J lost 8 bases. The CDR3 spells CASSFQGEDSEAFF. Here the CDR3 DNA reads TGTGCCAGCAGTTTTCAGGGGGAGGACAGCGAAGCTTTCTTT.

The CDR3 DNA sequence: TGTGCCAGCAGTTTTTTCGGGACGGGGGCCTACGAGCAGTACTTC. It yields the protein CASSFFGTGAYEQYF. The chain links TRBV27 to TRBJ2-7; D is possibly TRBD2 (6 bases). The V gene's germline CDR1 is MNHEY and CDR2 SMNVEV (reference sequence). This CDR3 has 15 residues. V was trimmed by 3 bases and J by 2 bases, leaving 14 bases between them.

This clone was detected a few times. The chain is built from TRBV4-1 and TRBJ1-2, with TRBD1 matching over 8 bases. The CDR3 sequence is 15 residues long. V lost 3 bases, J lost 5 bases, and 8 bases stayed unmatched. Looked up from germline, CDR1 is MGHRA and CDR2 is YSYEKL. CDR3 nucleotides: TGCGCCAGCAGCCACCCAGGGGGCATGGGATATGGCTACACCTTC. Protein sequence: CASSHPGGMGYGYTF.

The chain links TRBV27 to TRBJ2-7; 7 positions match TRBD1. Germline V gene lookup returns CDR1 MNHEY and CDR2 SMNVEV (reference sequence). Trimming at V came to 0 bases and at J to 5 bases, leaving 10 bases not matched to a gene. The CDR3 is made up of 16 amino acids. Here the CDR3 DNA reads TGTGCCAGCAGTTTATCGGGCGACCACAGGGGCCACGAGCAGTACTTC. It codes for CASSLSGDHRGHEQYF.

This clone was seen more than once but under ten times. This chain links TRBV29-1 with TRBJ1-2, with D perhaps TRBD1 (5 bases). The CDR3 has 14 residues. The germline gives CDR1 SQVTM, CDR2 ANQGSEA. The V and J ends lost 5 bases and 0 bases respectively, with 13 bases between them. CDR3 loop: CSVTGSLSNYGYTF. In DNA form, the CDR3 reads TGCAGCGTTACAGGATCCCTTTCTAACTATGGCTACACCTTC.

The DNA for the CDR3 is TGTGCCAGCAGCCTTTACTCTGGAAACACCATATATTTT. Translating it yields CASSLYSGNTIYF. V and J are TRBV6-1 and TRBJ1-3; D remains unclear. The germline V gene encodes CDR1 MNHNS and CDR2 SASEGT. V lost 6 bases and J 0 bases, leaving 6 bases between the germline ends. The CDR3 spans 13 residues.

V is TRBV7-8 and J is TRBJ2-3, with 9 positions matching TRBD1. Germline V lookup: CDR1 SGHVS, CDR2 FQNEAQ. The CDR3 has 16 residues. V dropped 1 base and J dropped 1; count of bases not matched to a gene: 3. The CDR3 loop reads CASSLETGGGTDTQYF. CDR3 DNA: TGTGCCAGCAGCTTAGAGACAGGGGGTGGCACAGATACGCAGTATTTT.

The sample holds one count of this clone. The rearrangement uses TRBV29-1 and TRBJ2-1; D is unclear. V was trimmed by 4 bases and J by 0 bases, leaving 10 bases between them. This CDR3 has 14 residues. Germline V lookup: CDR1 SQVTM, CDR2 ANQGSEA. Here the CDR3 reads CSVVLAFSYNEQFF. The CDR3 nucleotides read TGCAGCGTTGTACTCGCCTTCTCCTACAATGAGCAGTTCTTC.

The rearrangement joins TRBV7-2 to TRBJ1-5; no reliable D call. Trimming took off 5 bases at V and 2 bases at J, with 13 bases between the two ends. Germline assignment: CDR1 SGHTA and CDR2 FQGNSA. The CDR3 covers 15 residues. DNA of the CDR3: TGTGCCAGCAGCCGTGTTACAACAGGCAATCAGCCCCAGCATTTT. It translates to CASSRVTTGNQPQHF. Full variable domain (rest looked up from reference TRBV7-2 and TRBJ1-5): GAGVSQSPSNKVTEKGKDVELRCDPISGHTALYWYRQSLGQGLEFLIYFQGNSAPDKSGLPSDRFSAERTGGSVSTLTIQRTQQEDSAVYLCASSRVTTGNQPQHFGDGTRLSIL.

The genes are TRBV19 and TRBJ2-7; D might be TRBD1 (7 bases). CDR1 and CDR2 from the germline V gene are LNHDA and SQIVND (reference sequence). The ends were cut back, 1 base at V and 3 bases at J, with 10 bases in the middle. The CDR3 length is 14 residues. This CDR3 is CASSIGQGGYEQYF. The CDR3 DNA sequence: TGTGCCAGTAGTATAGGACAGGGAGGCTACGAGCAGTACTTC.

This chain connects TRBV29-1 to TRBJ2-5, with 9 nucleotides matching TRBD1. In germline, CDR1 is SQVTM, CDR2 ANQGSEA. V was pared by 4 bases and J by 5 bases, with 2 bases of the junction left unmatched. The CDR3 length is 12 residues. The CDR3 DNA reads TGCAGCGTTGCTGGACAGGGGGAGACCCAGTACTTC. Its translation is CSVAGQGETQYF.

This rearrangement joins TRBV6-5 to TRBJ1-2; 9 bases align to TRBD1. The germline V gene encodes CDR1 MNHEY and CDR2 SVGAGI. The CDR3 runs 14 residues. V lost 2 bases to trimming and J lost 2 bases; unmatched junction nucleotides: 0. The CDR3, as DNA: TGTGCCAGCAGTTACGGACAGGGGAACTATGGCTACACCTTC. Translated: CASSYGQGNYGYTF.